Listed here are 18 T cell receptor beta chains from one sample, sequenced in a study of T cell responses to AZD1222 COVID-19 vaccine. Only in-frame clones appear in the TCRdb table, and some are missing; sequencing was by immunoSEQ multiplex PCR. The data contain over 130,000 clones, 92% of them seen just once; the ten biggest clones take up about 4%. The sample consisted of peripheral blood, taken 28 days after the second AZD1222 dose. Source of these receptors: an adult who received the AZD1222 COVID-19 vaccine.

The chain couples TRBV15 to TRBJ1-4; D uncertain. Germline CDR1 is LNHNV and CDR2 is YYDKDF (reference sequence). This CDR3 has 12 residues. V shed 3 bases and J shed 8 bases, with 7 bases lying between them. The CDR3 reads CATSSGREKLFF. CDR3 sequence (DNA): TGTGCCACCAGCAGCGGACGGGAAAAACTGTTTTTT.

This clone turned up a few times. The rearrangement joins TRBV3-1 (or the pseudogene TRBV3-2) to TRBJ1-6, with no clear D. Germline V gene sequence: CDR1 LGHDT, CDR2 YNNKEL (reference sequence). The CDR3 totals 12 residues. Trimming shortened V by 2 bases and J by 7 bases, and 3 bases separated the two germline ends. In DNA, the CDR3 is TGTGCCAGCAGCCAACCGAATTCACCCCTCCACTTT. It codes for CASSQPNSPLHF.

About this clone itself: Other DNA variants within this sample encode the same CDR3. This chain joins TRBV7-2 and TRBJ2-7; no clear D gene. Trimming removed 2 bases at V and 2 bases at J, with 1 base between. The CDR3 length is 11 residues. Germline CDR1 SGHTA, CDR2 FQGNSA. CDR3 nucleotide sequence: TGTGCCAGCAGCTTAACCTACGAGCAGTACTTC. Translation: CASSLTYEQYF.

V and J are TRBV7-9 and TRBJ2-7; weak D call: TRBD2 (6 bases). The ends were cut back, 3 bases at V and 3 bases at J, with 9 bases in the middle. Germline CDR1 SEHNR, CDR2 FQNEAQ (reference sequence). CDR3 length: 13 amino acids. The CDR3 sequence: CASSFPGSYEQYF. The CDR3 DNA is TGTGCCAGCAGCTTTCCCGGGAGCTACGAGCAGTACTTC.

The chain links TRBV20-1 to TRBJ2-5; D is uncertain. CDR3 length: 11 amino acids. In germline, CDR1 is DFQATT, CDR2 SNEGSKA (reference sequence). V dropped 6 bases and J dropped 5 bases, with 10 bases sitting between them. Here the CDR3 reads CSASTRETQYF. The CDR3 DNA is TGCAGTGCGTCGACCCGGGAGACCCAGTACTTC.

As to this clone: Different DNA sequences within this sample yield the same CDR3. V usage is TRBV7-2 and J usage is TRBJ2-5, with TRBD2 matching over 10 bases. Germline V lookup: CDR1 SGHTA, CDR2 FQGNSA. Trimming at V came to 5 bases and at J to 4 bases, leaving 10 bases not matched to a gene. This CDR3 region has 16 residues. The CDR3 DNA reads as TGTGCCAGCAGCCCAATAGCGGGAGGAGGAGGAGAGACCCAGTACTTC. This codes for CASSPIAGGGGETQYF.

The chain joins TRBV23-1 to TRBJ2-2, with D tentatively TRBD1 (7 bases). TRBV23-1 is classed as an ORF, of uncertain function. CDR3 length: 17 amino acids. Trimming stripped 4 bases from V and 5 bases from J, with 20 bases between. This chain's CDR3 is CASSLVLPAGGTGELFF. CDR3 nucleotides: TGCGCCAGCAGTCTTGTACTGCCGGCAGGGGGGACCGGGGAGCTGTTTTTT.

V usage is TRBV6-6 and J usage is TRBJ1-1; the D is unclear. V lost 4 bases and J 3 bases, leaving 12 bases between the germline ends. Germline V lookup: CDR1 MNHNY, CDR2 SVGAGI (reference sequence). The CDR3 totals 14 residues. The CDR3 region has the DNA TGTGCCAGCAGTTTTGAGGGCCGTGACACTGAAGCTTTCTTT. Translated: CASSFEGRDTEAFF.

The CDR3 DNA sequence: TGTGCCAGCAGCTCGAACTCCTACGAGCAGTACTTC. It yields the protein CASSSNSYEQYF. The genes are TRBV7-2 and TRBJ2-7; no clear D gene. Germline CDR1 SGHTA, CDR2 FQGNSA. The CDR3 sequence is 12 residues long. Between the trimmed V and J ends, which lost 4 bases and 0 bases, there was a span of 4 bases. Using reference TRBV7-2 and TRBJ2-7 for the parts outside the CDR3, the full variable domain is GAGVSQSPSNKVTEKGKDVELRCDPISGHTALYWYRQSLGQGLEFLIYFQGNSAPDKSGLPSDRFSAERTGGSVSTLTIQRTQQEDSAVYLCASSSNSYEQYFGPGTRLTVT.

The genes are TRBV7-9 and TRBJ2-3, with 10 bases identical to TRBD2. This CDR3 is 16 amino acids long. V lost 3 bases and J lost 4; bases outside the gene matches: 7. The germline V gene has CDR1 SEHNR and CDR2 FQNEAQ (reference sequence). This CDR3 is CASSLGSSGRSDTQYF. The DNA of the CDR3 is TGTGCCAGCAGCTTGGGGTCTAGCGGGAGATCAGATACGCAGTATTTT.

The chain recombines TRBV4-3 with TRBJ1-1; D not certain. Germline CDR1 is LGHNA and CDR2 is YSLEER. V lost 0 bases and J 3 bases, leaving 5 bases between the germline ends. The CDR3 runs to 13 residues. The CDR3 reads CASSQDGDTEAFF. For the CDR3, the DNA is TGCGCCAGCAGCCAAGACGGGGACACTGAAGCTTTCTTT.

The CDR3 sequence: CATSRVGDGYTF. In DNA form, the CDR3 reads TGTGCCACCAGCAGAGTTGGGGATGGCTACACCTTC. J is TRBJ1-2 and V is TRBV15; D is unresolved. CDR3 size: 12 residues. The germline V gene encodes CDR1 LNHNV and CDR2 YYDKDF (reference sequence). Trimming shortened V by 1 base and J by 6 bases, and 6 bases separated the two germline ends.

The CDR3 coding sequence is TGTGCCAGCAGCTTAGCGTCGTTGAATGATCAGCCCCAGCATTTT. The encoded protein is CASSLASLNDQPQHF. The chain uses TRBV13 and TRBJ1-5; D unclear. V lost 1 base and J lost 5, with 12 bases in between. The germline V gene has CDR1 PRHDT and CDR2 FYEKMQ (reference sequence). CDR3 size: 15 residues.

The chain couples TRBV7-3 to TRBJ1-3, with D unclear. The CDR3 consists of 15 residues. CDR1 and CDR2 (germline): SGHTA, FQGTGA. The ends were cut back, 0 bases at V and 4 bases at J, with 10 bases in the middle. Here the CDR3 reads CASSLTPGLGNTIYF. DNA of the CDR3: TGTGCCAGCAGCTTAACCCCTGGCCTCGGAAACACCATATATTTT.

This clone was counted between two and nine times. CDR3 residues: CASSEGGSQSNQPQHF. CDR3 nucleotide sequence: TGTGCCAGCAGCGAGGGGGGGAGTCAAAGCAATCAGCCCCAGCATTTT. J is TRBJ1-5 and V is TRBV9; D is possibly TRBD1 (6 bases). Per germline, CDR1 SGDLS and CDR2 YYNGEE. The ends were cut back, 3 bases at V and 1 base at J, with 14 bases in the middle. The CDR3 consists of 16 residues. Full variable domain (outside the CDR3, taken from reference TRBV9 and TRBJ1-5): DSGVTQTPKHLITATGQRVTLRCSPRSGDLSVYWYQQSLDQGLQFLIQYYNGEERAKGNILERFSAQQFPDLHSELNLSSLELGDSALYFCASSEGGSQSNQPQHFGDGTRLSIL.

This clone was detected once. This chain joins TRBV7-2 and TRBJ2-7; a possible D gene is TRBD1 (6 bases). The ends were cut back, 4 bases at V and 5 bases at J, with 15 bases in the middle. From germline, CDR1 is SGHTA and CDR2 FQGNSA. The CDR3 is 14 amino acids. CDR3 coding DNA: TGTGCCAGCAGCTCCACAGGGACCCACCACGAGCAGTACTTC. Protein sequence: CASSSTGTHHEQYF.

This rearrangement joins TRBV7-3 to TRBJ1-6; D unclear. The V gene's germline CDR1 is SGHTA and CDR2 FQGTGA. V lost 5 bases and J lost 7, with 9 bases in between. The CDR3 covers 13 residues. DNA of the CDR3: TGTGCCAGCAGCGTTTACGAGAATTCACCCCTCCACTTT. This codes for CASSVYENSPLHF. Filled out from reference TRBV7-3 and TRBJ1-6, the complete variable domain reads GAGVSQTPSNKVTEKGKYVELRCDPISGHTALYWYRQSLGQGPEFLIYFQGTGAADDSGLPNDRFFAVRPEGSVSTLKIQRTERGDSAVYLCASSVYENSPLHFGNGTRLTVT.

This clone showed up just once. V and J are TRBV19 and TRBJ2-7; TRBD2 might be the D (7 bases). With 2 bases removed from V and 2 bases from J, the gap between germline ends came to 13 bases. The CDR3 covers 15 residues. The germline V gene encodes CDR1 LNHDA and CDR2 SQIVND (reference sequence). In DNA, the CDR3 is TGTGCCAGTAGTATATCGGCGGGGGCCGCCTACGAGCAGTACTTC. Translating it yields CASSISAGAAYEQYF.